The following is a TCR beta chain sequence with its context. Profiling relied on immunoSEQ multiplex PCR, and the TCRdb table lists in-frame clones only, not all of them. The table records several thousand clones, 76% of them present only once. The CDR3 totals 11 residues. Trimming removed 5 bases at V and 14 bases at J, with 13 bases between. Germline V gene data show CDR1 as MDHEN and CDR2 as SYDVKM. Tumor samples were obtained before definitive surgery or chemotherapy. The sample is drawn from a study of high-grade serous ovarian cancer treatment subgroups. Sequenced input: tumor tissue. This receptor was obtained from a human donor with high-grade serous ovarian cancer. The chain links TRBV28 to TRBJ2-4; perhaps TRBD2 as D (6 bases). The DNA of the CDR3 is TGTGCCAGCAGTCGGGGACTGTGGGAGTACTTC. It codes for CASSRGLWEYF. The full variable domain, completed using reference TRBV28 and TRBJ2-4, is DVKVTQSSRYLVKRTGEKVFLECVQDMDHENMFWYRQDPGLGLRLIYFSYDVKMKEKGDIPEGYSVSREKKERFSLILESASTNQTSMYLCASSRGLWEYFGAGTRLSVL.